This T cell receptor beta chain is drawn from a study of radiotherapy plus CTLA-4 blockade in lung cancer. The length of the CDR3 is 17 residues. From germline, CDR1 is SGHTA and CDR2 FQGTGA. V lost 5 bases, J lost 3 bases, and 22 bases lay in between. General study results and limits: Researchers report tumor-derived TCR clones expanding in blood after radiotherapy plus ipilimumab.

On this clone itself: The antigen remains unidentified.

Here immunoSEQ multiplex PCR was the method, and the copy in TCRdb shows in-frame clones only, minus some. The sample includes about 110,000 clones, 85% to 90% of them seen just once. The J gene is TRBJ1-1, the V gene TRBV7-3; D possibly corresponds to TRBD1 (5 bases). The input for sequencing was peripheral blood, taken from a patient treated with radiotherapy plus ipilimumab. The TCR comes from a human donor with non-small cell lung cancer that progressed on radiotherapy plus ipilimumab. Some clones in this sample may be carry-over from other donors' samples. In DNA, the CDR3 is TGTGCCAGCAGCCCAAGGGGTGGGAATCCGGGGGACACTGAAGCTTTCTTT. As protein: CASSPRGGNPGDTEAFF. Drawing the rest from reference TRBV7-3 and TRBJ1-1, the complete variable domain is GAGVSQTPSNKVTEKGKYVELRCDPISGHTALYWYRQSLGQGPEFLIYFQGTGAADDSGLPNDRFFAVRPEGSVSTLKIQRTERGDSAVYLCASSPRGGNPGDTEAFFGQGTRLTVV.